Listed here are 13 T cell receptor beta chains from one sample, sequenced in a study of long-term antiretroviral therapy in people with HIV. It was version v3.0 of the immunoSEQ assay that was run at survey level. The repertoire was sequenced with immunoSEQ multiplex PCR; TCRdb's copy has only in-frame clones and lacks some. The sample lists fewer than 45,000 clones; 70% to 90% were seen once. The sample was unsorted PBMCs, taken roughly 2.9 years before starting antiretroviral therapy. All receptors derive from a woman aged 30 to 39 with HIV.

This chain links TRBV5-1 with TRBJ2-7; no clear D. V was trimmed by 5 bases and J by 0 bases, leaving 15 bases between them. Germline-derived CDR1 and CDR2 are SGHRS and YFSETQ. The CDR3 extends over 15 amino acids. The CDR3: CASSRTDDSSYEQYF. As DNA, the CDR3 is TGCGCCAGCAGTCGAACAGACGATAGCTCCTACGAGCAGTACTTC.

This chain links TRBV7-9 with TRBJ2-4; D might be TRBD1 (6 bases). This CDR3 has 17 amino acids. Germline V lookup: CDR1 SEHNR, CDR2 FQNEAQ (reference sequence). The V end was cut by 8 bases, the J end by 0 bases, with 20 bases between. The CDR3 spells CASSAQGQGLAKNIQYF. In DNA form, the CDR3 reads TGTGCCAGCTCTGCTCAAGGGCAGGGGTTAGCCAAAAACATTCAGTACTTC.

The rearrangement joins TRBV5-1 to TRBJ2-3; 7 bases are a match to TRBD1. CDR1 is SGHRS, CDR2 YFSETQ, per germline. The CDR3 contains 19 residues. Losses at the gene ends were 1 base for V and 3 bases for J; bases not matched to a gene: 17. CDR3 protein: CASSLIGPGGVSGTDTQYF. DNA for the CDR3: TGCGCCAGCAGCTTGATTGGGCCAGGGGGAGTAAGTGGGACAGATACGCAGTATTTT.

The chain uses TRBV14 and TRBJ2-7; 9 bases are a match to TRBD1. V lost 7 bases and J lost 3; bases outside the gene matches: 10. Germline V gene data show CDR1 as SGHDN and CDR2 as FVKESK. CDR3 length equals 15 residues. CDR3 DNA: TGTGCCAGCAACCCGGGACAGGGAATAGGCTACGAGCAGTACTTC. It codes for CASNPGQGIGYEQYF.

CDR3 residues: CASTLTGFDQYF. The CDR3 coding sequence is TGTGCCAGCACTCTAACAGGGTTTGACCAGTACTTC. This chain links TRBV6-1 with TRBJ2-5; tentative D call: TRBD1 (6 bases). CDR1 and CDR2 from the germline V gene are MNHNS and SASEGT. The CDR3 runs 12 residues. Trimming removed 7 bases from V and 10 bases from J, with 16 bases in between.

The chain has TRBV5-1 and TRBJ1-3, with D tentatively TRBD1 (5 bases). The V and J ends lost 8 bases and 0 bases respectively, with 12 bases between them. Germline loops: CDR1 SGHRS, CDR2 YFSETQ. This CDR3 contains 14 residues. This CDR3 reads CASMTEPSGNTIYF. The CDR3 DNA follows: TGCGCCAGTATGACAGAACCCTCTGGAAACACCATATATTTT.

The chain employs TRBV28 and TRBJ1-3; 7 positions match TRBD1. Trimming at V came to 1 base and at J to 0 bases, leaving 3 bases not matched to a gene. This CDR3 region has 16 residues. Germline assignment: CDR1 MDHEN and CDR2 SYDVKM. This CDR3 is CASSLFGDSSGNTIYF. The CDR3 nucleotides are TGTGCCAGCAGTTTATTCGGGGACAGCTCTGGAAACACCATATATTTT.

This sequence joins TRBV5-1 and TRBJ2-6; D perhaps matches TRBD1 (6 bases). V gave up 5 bases and J gave up 0 bases, with 9 bases separating them. The germline gives CDR1 SGHRS, CDR2 YFSETQ. The CDR3 extends over 15 amino acids. The CDR3 DNA follows: TGCGCCAGCAGGGGCAGGGGCTCTGGGGCCAACGTCCTGACTTTC. As protein: CASRGRGSGANVLTF.

The V call is TRBV7-8, the J call TRBJ1-1, with unresolved D. Trimming took off 7 bases at V and 1 base at J, with 19 bases between the two ends. Germline assignment: CDR1 SGHVS and CDR2 FQNEAQ. The CDR3 has 16 residues. The CDR3 DNA reads TGTGCCAGCATCCCCGGAGGCGGAGGAGAGAACACTGAAGCTTTCTTT. Amino acid sequence: CASIPGGGGENTEAFF.

This chain joins TRBV28 and TRBJ1-4; a weak D match, TRBD1 (5 bases). Trimming stripped 2 bases from V and 7 bases from J, with 17 bases between. Germline lookup yields CDR1 MDHEN and CDR2 SYDVKM. The CDR3 runs to 16 residues. CDR3 sequence reads: CASSLRSTAQGEKLFF. The CDR3 DNA reads TGTGCCAGCAGTTTAAGGTCTACGGCCCAGGGTGAAAAACTGTTTTTT.

The V and J genes are TRBV15 and TRBJ1-1; D is possibly TRBD1 (5 bases). Trimming pared 1 base from V and 1 base from J, leaving 10 bases between. This CDR3 comprises 15 residues. The germline V gene has CDR1 LNHNV and CDR2 YYDKDF (reference sequence). The CDR3 DNA reads TGTGCCACCAGCAGAGGGGGGGACGGGAACACTGAAGCTTTCTTT. This gives the protein CATSRGGDGNTEAFF.

V is TRBV9 and J is TRBJ1-1, with D maybe TRBD1 (5 bases). This CDR3 has 15 amino acids. The germline V gene has CDR1 SGDLS and CDR2 YYNGEE. V was shortened by 0 bases and J by 5 bases, with 14 bases between the two germline ends. CDR3 nucleotide sequence: TGTGCCAGCAGCGTAGATGGGGGACGGAATACTGAAGCTTTCTTT. It encodes CASSVDGGRNTEAFF.

This clone was detected once. The chain carries TRBV5-1 and TRBJ1-4; D unresolved. The CDR3 covers 11 residues. CDR1 is SGHRS and CDR2 is YFSETQ in the germline V gene. Trimming removed 5 bases from V and 8 bases from J, with 7 bases in between. The CDR3 bases are TGCGCCAGCAGGGAGGAGGAAAAACTGTTTTTT. Encoded protein: CASREEEKLFF. Looking up the rest from reference TRBV5-1 and TRBJ1-4 gives the full variable domain: KAGVTQTPRYLIKTRGQQVTLSCSPISGHRSVSWYQQTPGQGLQFLFEYFSETQRNKGNFPGRFSGRQFSNSRSEMNVSTLELGDSALYLCASREEEKLFFGSGTQLSVL.